This T cell receptor (beta chain) derives from a study of breast tumors, draining lymph nodes, adjacent tissues. To note about this clonotype: As yet, its antigen is unknown.

TCRdb re-analysed the multiplex PCR reads in MiXCR, keeping a single row per CDR3 protein. The sample holds approximately 63,000 distinct CDR3 sequences, roughly 50% seen once. V lost 0 bases to trimming and J lost 5 bases; unmatched junction nucleotides: 8. Per germline, CDR1 DFQATT and CDR2 SNEGSKA (reference sequence). The CDR3 is 15 amino acids. General study findings and limits: Data fit most tumor T cells coming from lymph node, expanding in tumor. Tumor TCR diversity was below lymph nodes but above nontumor tissue.

J is TRBJ2-5 and V is TRBV20-1; 8 bases map to TRBD2. What was sequenced was breast tumor tissue. The sequence came from a female donor with breast cancer. Some clones in this sample may be carry-over from other donors' samples. Here the CDR3 DNA reads TGCAGTGCTAGAGATCCAGCGGGGGACGGGGAGACCCAGTACTTC. It translates to CSARDPAGDGETQYF.